This T cell receptor (beta chain) was retrieved from a study of shared clonotypes between healthy human individuals. This clone came up once. Data came from immunoSEQ multiplex PCR; TCRdb stores just in-frame clones and leaves some out. Here the sample spans 950,000 to 1,300,000 clones, approximately 70% being singletons. The CDR3 is 15 residues long. V lost 2 bases, J lost 4 bases, and 5 bases stayed unmatched. Germline CDR1 SNHLY, CDR2 FYNNEI. This chain uses TRBV2 with TRBJ1-3; 7 positions agree with TRBD1. This sequence originates from a man between 18 and 35 years old in good health. Sequencing was performed on memory CD4+ T cells sorted from blood. Subset defined: CD45RA-negative fraction. This CDR3 is CASSELGQEGNTIYF. The CDR3, as DNA: TGTGCCAGCAGTGAACTTGGACAGGAGGGAAACACCATATATTTT.